This T cell receptor (beta chain) was profiled in a study of spatial heterogeneity in lung cancer. The study, taken as a whole, reports: Alpha and beta chain coverage of tumor T cells was estimated at about 7.6% and 13%, respectively. Tumors with more nonsynonymous mutations had more expanded intratumoral alpha and beta TCRs.

The time point denotes: sample taken at primary tumor resection. Untreated early-stage non-small cell lung cancer patients, some 70 in total, were the donors. The sequenced material consisted of unsorted whole RNA from tumor, nontumor lung or frozen PBMC. TCRdb passed the 5' RACE reads through MiXCR, listing each CDR3 protein once. Of some 6,500 distinct CDR3 sequences in the sample, roughly 15% were seen once. Regarding this clonotype: What it binds is not known.

The germline V and J ends were trimmed by 5 bases and 1 base, with 18 bases remaining between them. This CDR3 is 17 amino acids long. Per germline, CDR1 SGHVS and CDR2 FQNEAQ. This sequence was found in a male donor with early-stage non-small cell lung cancer. The sequenced sample was lung tumor tissue, obtained at surgery. This chain joins TRBV7-8 and TRBJ2-1; weak D call: TRBD1 (6 bases). CDR3 protein: CASSLNPGQPSYNEQFF. For the CDR3, the DNA is TGTGCCAGCAGCCTAAATCCGGGACAACCATCCTACAATGAGCAGTTCTTC.